The 28 T cell receptor beta chains listed next were all sequenced from one sample in a study of regulatory T cells in long-lasting Graves disease. Sample time point: persistent/refractory GD, antithyroid drugs over 5 years with positive TRAb. From RNA extracted from PBMCs, the TCR library was made. Libraries of TCR beta came from iRepertoire HTBI primers plus Arm-PCR of CDR3 regions. Each CDR3 protein gets one entry after TCRdb re-called the multiplex PCR reads with MiXCR. The repertoire consists of approximately 470,000 distinct CDR3 sequences, with about a fifth occurring once and the leading ten covering roughly 8%. Material: peripheral blood mononuclear cells (PBMCs), obtained when the disease was refractory, from a patient treated with antithyroid drugs. The receptor set was obtained from a female donor with Graves disease.

The J gene is TRBJ1-1, the V gene TRBV6-5; 7 bases fit TRBD1. CDR3 length equals 14 residues. From germline, CDR1 is MNHEY and CDR2 SVGAGI. Germline trimming cut 0 bases from V and 3 bases from J; bases unmatched to any gene: 1. This CDR3 is CASSYSDRDTEAFF. As DNA, the CDR3 is TGTGCCAGCAGTTACTCTGACAGGGACACTGAAGCTTTCTTT.

This clonotype was seen ten or more times. The V gene is TRBV28, the J gene TRBJ1-2; the D gene is possibly TRBD1 (5 bases). This CDR3 has 13 residues. From germline, CDR1 is MDHEN and CDR2 SYDVKM. V was clipped by 5 bases and J by 5 bases, with 12 bases between them. CDR3 sequence reads: CASSPQTVYGYTF. In DNA form, the CDR3 reads TGTGCCAGCAGTCCACAGACAGTATATGGCTACACCTTC.

The V gene is TRBV6-1, the J gene TRBJ2-3; weak D call: TRBD2 (5 bases). The germline gives CDR1 MNHNS, CDR2 SASEGT. The CDR3 spans 14 residues. Trimming left V 4 bases short and J 3 bases short, with 11 bases between. The DNA of the CDR3 is TGTGCCAGCAGTGGGAGGTCGGGAACAGATACGCAGTATTTT. This translates into CASSGRSGTDTQYF.

V and J are TRBV19 and TRBJ2-7; the match to TRBD1 covers 9 bases. The V segment lost 7 bases and the J segment 5 bases; nucleotides outside the gene matches: 12. The V gene's germline CDR1 is LNHDA and CDR2 SQIVND (reference sequence). This CDR3 has 15 amino acids. For the CDR3, the DNA is TGTGCCAGTACCCAAACCGGGACAGGGTTACACGAGCAGTACTTC. It specifies CASTQTGTGLHEQYF.

This clonotype was seen at least ten times. V and J are TRBV28 and TRBJ2-4; D might be TRBD2 (6 bases). CDR3 length: 15 amino acids. Trimming took 1 base from V and 2 from J, leaving 9 bases between them. CDR1 and CDR2 from the germline V gene are MDHEN and SYDVKM. CDR3 in amino acids: CASSLFGGSKNIQYF. The CDR3 bases are TGTGCCAGCAGTTTATTTGGGGGGTCCAAAAACATTCAGTACTTC.

The chain uses TRBV5-4 and TRBJ1-2; 8 positions agree with TRBD1. V lost 3 bases, J lost 8 bases, and 12 bases stayed unmatched. The germline gives CDR1 SGHNT, CDR2 YYREEE (reference sequence). This CDR3 is built from 15 residues. Here the CDR3 reads CASSSPQGVLGGYTF. The CDR3 DNA is TGTGCCAGCAGCTCGCCACAGGGGGTCTTGGGAGGCTACACCTTC.

This clonotype was seen many times. The CDR3 loop reads CASRQEGNTEAFF. CDR3 coding DNA: TGTGCCAGCCGCCAAGAGGGCAACACTGAAGCTTTCTTT. The V call is TRBV27, the J call TRBJ1-1; no firm D call. This CDR3 comprises 13 residues. V was cut by 8 bases and J by 2 bases, with 12 bases left in between. Germline assignment: CDR1 MNHEY and CDR2 SMNVEV (reference sequence).

This clonotype showed up just a few times. The rearrangement uses TRBV6-1 and TRBJ1-2; D is perhaps TRBD1 (6 bases). Trimming took off 8 bases at V and 4 bases at J, with 11 bases between the two ends. Germline V gives CDR1 MNHNS, CDR2 SASEGT. The CDR3 sequence is 12 residues long. The CDR3: CASRTEGYGYTF. CDR3 sequence (DNA): TGTGCCAGCCGGACAGAGGGCTATGGCTACACCTTC.

This clonotype was detected ten times or more. The rearrangement uses TRBV6-1 and TRBJ1-1, with 8 bases aligning to TRBD1. The J segment lost 7 bases and the V segment lost 5 bases, leaving 12 bases of the junction unmatched. The germline CDR1 and CDR2 sequences are MNHNS and SASEGT. The CDR3 has 15 residues. CDR3 protein: CASSRQGTKSYEAFF. The CDR3 DNA reads TGTGCCAGCAGTCGACAGGGGACAAAATCTTATGAAGCTTTCTTT.

The chain has TRBV5-1 and TRBJ2-2; D gene unclear. V shed 0 bases and J shed 7 bases, with 7 bases lying between them. Germline loops: CDR1 SGHRS, CDR2 YFSETQ. CDR3 length: 13 amino acids. This CDR3 reads CASSLAKGGELFF. In DNA form, the CDR3 reads TGCGCCAGCAGCTTGGCAAAGGGCGGGGAGCTGTTTTTT.

This clonotype was seen ten or more times. The V and J genes are TRBV6-5 and TRBJ1-1; TRBD1 might be the D (6 bases). V shed 4 bases and J shed 1 base, with 13 bases lying between them. Germline CDR1 MNHEY, CDR2 SVGAGI. The CDR3 has 15 amino acids. The CDR3 nucleotides are TGTGCCAGCAGTTTCATCTTGACAGGGAACACTGAAGCTTTCTTT. This codes for CASSFILTGNTEAFF.

The chain links TRBV7-2 to TRBJ2-4, with unresolved D. V lost 3 bases and J lost 1, with 10 bases in between. CDR3 length: 15 amino acids. The germline gives CDR1 SGHTA, CDR2 FQGNSA. The CDR3 bases are TGTGCCAGCAGCTTCATGTTGGGGGCCAAAAACATTCAGTACTTC. Its protein is CASSFMLGAKNIQYF.

The rearrangement uses TRBV29-1 and TRBJ1-2; D not resolved. Germline V gives CDR1 SQVTM, CDR2 ANQGSEA. This CDR3 comprises 11 residues. V gave up 2 bases and J gave up 1 base, with 2 bases separating them. The CDR3 sequence is CSVESNYGYTF. DNA of the CDR3: TGCAGCGTTGAAAGTAACTATGGCTACACCTTC.

CDR3 sequence reads: CASSMYGSPTDTQYF. For the CDR3, the DNA is TGTGCCAGTAGTATGTACGGCTCACCCACAGATACGCAGTATTTT. The chain links TRBV19 to TRBJ2-3; no reliable D call. Trimming cost V 3 bases and J 2 bases, with 12 bases left between them. The CDR3 spans 15 residues. CDR1 LNHDA and CDR2 SQIVND come from the germline V gene (reference sequence).

The chain couples TRBV27 to TRBJ2-7, with D uncertain. This CDR3 spans 12 amino acids. CDR1 is MNHEY and CDR2 is SMNVEV in the germline V gene (reference sequence). Trimming took 7 bases from V and 4 from J, leaving 11 bases between them. CDR3 amino acids: CASTGFGYEQYF. CDR3 in DNA: TGTGCCAGCACCGGGTTTGGGTACGAGCAGTACTTC.

This clonotype has a count of ten or more. The J gene is TRBJ2-7, the V gene TRBV12-3 or TRBV12-4, with a weak D call TRBD2 (6 bases). CDR3 length equals 13 residues. The V end was cut by 2 bases, the J end by 4 bases, with 9 bases between. CDR3 DNA sequence: TGTGCCAGCAGTTTATCGGGGGAATACGAGCAGTACTTC. Its translation: CASSLSGEYEQYF.

This clonotype has ten or more counts. The chain joins TRBV28 to TRBJ1-5, with 7 bases aligning to TRBD1. CDR1 and CDR2 (germline): MDHEN, SYDVKM. The V gene end was trimmed by 8 bases and the J gene end by 1 base; junction bases not matched to a gene: 8. The CDR3 has 15 amino acids. In nucleotides, the CDR3 is TGTGCCAGCGTTCCAGGGGGTAACAGCAATCAGCCCCAGCATTTT. Protein: CASVPGGNSNQPQHF.

At least ten counts were recorded for this clonotype. CDR3 sequence: CAISEEGLGQPQHF. The CDR3 bases are TGTGCCATCAGTGAAGAGGGGTTAGGTCAGCCCCAGCATTTT. V is TRBV10-3 and J is TRBJ1-5; D may be TRBD1 (5 bases). Trimming took 3 bases from V and 6 from J, leaving 12 bases between them. The CDR3 loop spans 14 amino acids. Germline assignment: CDR1 ENHRY and CDR2 SYGVKD.

In its sample, this clonotype was seen many times. This chain connects TRBV2 to TRBJ2-7, with 8 bases fitting TRBD2. Germline assignment: CDR1 SNHLY and CDR2 FYNNEI. V trimming: 6 bases; J trimming: 0 bases; junction bases outside the gene matches: 4. This CDR3 region has 14 residues. CDR3 sequence: CASRLSGSSYEQYF. CDR3 nucleotides: TGTGCCAGCAGGCTCAGCGGGAGCTCCTACGAGCAGTACTTC.

This clonotype was seen more than once but under ten times. The V and J genes are TRBV7-9 and TRBJ2-1, with 8 positions matching TRBD2. Germline V gene sequence: CDR1 SEHNR, CDR2 FQNEAQ (reference sequence). The CDR3 is 17 residues long. Germline trimming cut 0 bases from V and 7 bases from J; bases unmatched to any gene: 11. Written as DNA, the CDR3 is TGTGCCAGCAGCTTAGCGTTTGACCGGGAGGGCCTAAATGAGCAGTTCTTC. Protein: CASSLAFDREGLNEQFF.

This clonotype appeared many times. The rearrangement links TRBV4-1 to TRBJ1-5; no firm D call. The V gene lost 4 bases and the J gene lost 6 bases, with 10 bases spanning the gap. Germline loops: CDR1 MGHRA, CDR2 YSYEKL. This CDR3 contains 13 residues. CDR3 bases: TGCGCCAGCAGCCTATCCGAGGGTCAGCCCCAGCATTTT. Its protein product is CASSLSEGQPQHF.

The gene calls are TRBV7-2 and TRBJ2-1; D unclear. Trimming cost V 5 bases and J 4 bases, with 9 bases left between them. The CDR3 length is 13 residues. The germline V gene encodes CDR1 SGHTA and CDR2 FQGNSA. The CDR3 loop is CASSPTAYNEQFF. In DNA form, the CDR3 reads TGTGCCAGCAGCCCCACCGCGTACAATGAGCAGTTCTTC.

V is TRBV5-4 and J is TRBJ1-4; D uncertain. This CDR3 is 14 amino acids long. Trimming removed 0 bases from V and 4 bases from J, with 7 bases in between. Germline loops: CDR1 SGHNT, CDR2 YYREEE (reference sequence). DNA for the CDR3: TGTGCCAGCAGCTTGGAGGACGATAATGAAAAACTGTTTTTT. Translating it yields CASSLEDDNEKLFF.

This clonotype was seen at least ten times. At one boundary the junction diverges from the germline segment, which might be a read error. J is TRBJ1-1 and V is TRBV11-2, with D possibly being TRBD1 (5 bases). Germline loops: CDR1 SGHAT, CDR2 FQNNGV. The length of the CDR3 is 14 residues. The CDR3 protein is CASSFEWGNPEAFF. The CDR3 DNA is TGTGCCAGCAGCTTTGAGTGGGGGAACCCTGAAGCTTTCTTT. The whole variable domain, filled in from reference TRBV11-2 and TRBJ1-1, reads EAGVAQSPRYKIIEKRQSVAFWCNPISGHATLYWYQQILGQGPKLLIQFQNNGVVDDSQLPKDRFSAERLKGVDSTLKIQPAKLEDSAVYLCASSFEWGNPEAFFGQGTRLTVV.

In its sample, this clonotype was seen a few times. The V gene is TRBV7-2, the J gene TRBJ2-3; the D gene is possibly TRBD2 (5 bases). The CDR3 runs 15 residues. The V gene lost 2 bases and the J gene lost 3 bases, with 12 bases spanning the gap. Germline V gives CDR1 SGHTA, CDR2 FQGNSA. The CDR3 loop reads CASSLTRLATDTQYF. As DNA, the CDR3 is TGTGCCAGCAGCTTAACTCGTCTAGCTACAGATACGCAGTATTTT.

This chain links TRBV19 with TRBJ1-2; maybe TRBD1 (5 bases). The ends were cut back, 6 bases at V and 1 base at J, with 30 bases in the middle. The CDR3 contains 20 residues. Germline CDR1 is LNHDA and CDR2 is SQIVND (reference sequence). The CDR3 DNA is TGTGCCAGTAGCCCGAATCCAGGGTGGGGAGACCTCGAACTTAACTATGGCTACACCTTC. Encoded protein: CASSPNPGWGDLELNYGYTF.

This clonotype was recorded a few times. This chain connects TRBV5-1 to TRBJ2-1; TRBD2 matches at 7 bases. J lost 3 bases, V lost 3 bases, and 9 bases had no gene match. This CDR3 comprises 16 residues. Per the germline V gene, CDR1 is SGHRS and CDR2 is YFSETQ. CDR3 sequence reads: CASSSRGTPFYNEQFF. For the CDR3, the DNA is TGCGCCAGCAGCTCGCGGGGGACTCCCTTCTACAATGAGCAGTTCTTC.

This chain connects TRBV27 to TRBJ2-1; 9 bases are a match to TRBD1. Germline V gives CDR1 MNHEY, CDR2 SMNVEV (reference sequence). The CDR3 is 15 residues long. Trimming removed 3 bases from V and 3 bases from J; junction bases left unmatched: 3. CDR3 sequence (DNA): TGTGCCAGCAGTTTGGGGACAGGGAACTACAATGAGCAGTTCTTC. This translates into CASSLGTGNYNEQFF.